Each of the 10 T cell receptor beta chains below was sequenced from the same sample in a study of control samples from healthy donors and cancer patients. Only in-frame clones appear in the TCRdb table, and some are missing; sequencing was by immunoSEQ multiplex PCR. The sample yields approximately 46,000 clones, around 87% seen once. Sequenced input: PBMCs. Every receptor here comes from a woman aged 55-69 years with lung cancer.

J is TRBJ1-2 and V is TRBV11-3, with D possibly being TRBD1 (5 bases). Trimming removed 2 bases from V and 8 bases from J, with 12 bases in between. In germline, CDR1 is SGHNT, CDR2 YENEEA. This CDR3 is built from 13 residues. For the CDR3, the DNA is TGTGCCAGCAGCTTATGGCAGGGCGGGGGCTACACCTTC. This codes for CASSLWQGGGYTF.

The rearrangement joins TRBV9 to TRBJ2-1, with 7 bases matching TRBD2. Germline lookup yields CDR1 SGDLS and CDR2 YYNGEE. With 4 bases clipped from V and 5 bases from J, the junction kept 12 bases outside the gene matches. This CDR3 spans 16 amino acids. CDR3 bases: TGTGCCAGCAGCCTCTTGGTTCGCGGGAGCCACAATGAGCAGTTCTTC. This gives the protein CASSLLVRGSHNEQFF.

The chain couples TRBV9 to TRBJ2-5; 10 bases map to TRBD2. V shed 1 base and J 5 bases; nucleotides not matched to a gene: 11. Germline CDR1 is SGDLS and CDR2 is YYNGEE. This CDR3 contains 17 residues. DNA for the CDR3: TGTGCCAGCAGCGTACAGGCTAGCGGGAGTGCGGGTGAGACCCAGTACTTC. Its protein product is CASSVQASGSAGETQYF.

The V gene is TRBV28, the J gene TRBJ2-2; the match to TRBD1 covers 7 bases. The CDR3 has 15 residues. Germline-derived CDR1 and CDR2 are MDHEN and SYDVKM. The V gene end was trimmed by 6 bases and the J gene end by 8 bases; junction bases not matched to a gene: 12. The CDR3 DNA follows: TGTGCCAGCAGCTCTTCCGGCTTCAGGGGGGGGGAGCTGTTTTTT. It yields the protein CASSSSGFRGGELFF.

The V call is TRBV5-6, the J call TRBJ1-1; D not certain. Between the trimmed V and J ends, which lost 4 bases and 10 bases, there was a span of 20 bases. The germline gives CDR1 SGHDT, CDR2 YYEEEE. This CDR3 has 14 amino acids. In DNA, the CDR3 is TGTGCCAGCAGCCCAGTGGGAGTTTCCCCTAGAGCTTTCTTT. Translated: CASSPVGVSPRAFF.

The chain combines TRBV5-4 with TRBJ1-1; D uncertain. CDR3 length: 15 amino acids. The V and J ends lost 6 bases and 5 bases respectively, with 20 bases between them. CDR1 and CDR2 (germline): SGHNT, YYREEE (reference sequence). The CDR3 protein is CASIKGLGRETEAFF. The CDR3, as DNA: TGTGCCAGCATCAAGGGCTTGGGGAGAGAAACTGAAGCTTTCTTT.

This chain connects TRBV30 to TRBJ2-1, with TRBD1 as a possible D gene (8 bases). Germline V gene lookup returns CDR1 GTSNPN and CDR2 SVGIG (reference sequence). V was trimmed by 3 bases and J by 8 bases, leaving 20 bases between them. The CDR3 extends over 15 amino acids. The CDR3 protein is CAWSQLGQGGYEQFF. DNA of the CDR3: TGTGCCTGGAGCCAACTCGGACAGGGAGGGTATGAGCAGTTCTTC.

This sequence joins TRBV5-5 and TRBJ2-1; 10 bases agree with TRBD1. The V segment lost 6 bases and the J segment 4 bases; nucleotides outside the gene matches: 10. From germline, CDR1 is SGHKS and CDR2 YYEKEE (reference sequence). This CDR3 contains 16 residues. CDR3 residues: CASKVHGTGEYNEQFF. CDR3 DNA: TGTGCCAGCAAAGTTCACGGGACAGGGGAATACAATGAGCAGTTCTTC.

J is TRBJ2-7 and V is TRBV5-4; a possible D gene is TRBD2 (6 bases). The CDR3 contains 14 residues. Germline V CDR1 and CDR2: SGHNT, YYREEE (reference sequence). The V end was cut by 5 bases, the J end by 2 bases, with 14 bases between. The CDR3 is CASSYTGSAYEQYF. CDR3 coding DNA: TGTGCCAGCAGTTATACCGGGAGCGCCTACGAGCAGTACTTC.

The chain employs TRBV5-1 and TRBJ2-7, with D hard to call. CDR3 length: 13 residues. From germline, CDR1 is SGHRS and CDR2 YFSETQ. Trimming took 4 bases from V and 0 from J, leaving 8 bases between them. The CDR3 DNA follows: TGCGCCAGCAGCGCCGACACCTCCTACGAGCAGTACTTC. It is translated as CASSADTSYEQYF.